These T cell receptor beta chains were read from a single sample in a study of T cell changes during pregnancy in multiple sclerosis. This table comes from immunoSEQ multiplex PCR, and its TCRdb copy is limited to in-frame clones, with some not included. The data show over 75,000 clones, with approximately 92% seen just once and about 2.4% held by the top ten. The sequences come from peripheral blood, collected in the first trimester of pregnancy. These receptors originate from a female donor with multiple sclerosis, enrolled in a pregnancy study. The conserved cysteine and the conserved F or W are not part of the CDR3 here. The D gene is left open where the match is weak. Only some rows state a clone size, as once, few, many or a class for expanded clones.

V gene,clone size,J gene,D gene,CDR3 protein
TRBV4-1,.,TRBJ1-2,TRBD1,ASSQVTGNYGYT
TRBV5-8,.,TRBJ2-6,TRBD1,ASSLEGAPSGANVLT
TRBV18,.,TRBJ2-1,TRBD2,ASSPGLAGVTEQF
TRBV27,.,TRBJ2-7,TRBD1,ASRLRTGTYEQY
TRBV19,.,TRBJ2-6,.,ASSIPGVSSGANVLT
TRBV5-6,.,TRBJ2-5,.,ASSFRGLLWKTQY
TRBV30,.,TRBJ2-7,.,AWGQTGREQY
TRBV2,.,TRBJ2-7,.,ASRRSLLADLSTYEQY
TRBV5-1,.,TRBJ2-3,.,ASSARVPGTQY
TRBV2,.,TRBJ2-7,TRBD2,ASNLMGGGAYEQY
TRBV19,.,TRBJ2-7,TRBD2,ASSTLGLAGASEQY
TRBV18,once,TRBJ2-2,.,ASSPQGRANTGELF
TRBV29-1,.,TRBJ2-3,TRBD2,SANGRGGTDTQY
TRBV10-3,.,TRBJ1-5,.,ATAGSQNQPQH
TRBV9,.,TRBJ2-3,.,ASSVGTSVYSSTDTQY
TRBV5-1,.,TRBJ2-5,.,ASSLISGLHEETQY
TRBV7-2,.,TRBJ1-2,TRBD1,ASSFRTGGSSGYT
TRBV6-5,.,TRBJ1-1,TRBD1,ASSYGTGTGAF
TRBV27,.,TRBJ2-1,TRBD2,ASSLRASGRFALIEQF
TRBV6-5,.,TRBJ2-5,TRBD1,ASSKTGLVKETQY
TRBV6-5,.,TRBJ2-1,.,ASSPKGPSYNEQF
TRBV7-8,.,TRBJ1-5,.,ASSSQGVINQPQH
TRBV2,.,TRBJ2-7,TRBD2,ASRLAGYEQY
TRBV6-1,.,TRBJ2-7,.,ASSRNRHEQY
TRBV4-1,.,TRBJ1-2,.,ASSQLAGTNYGYT
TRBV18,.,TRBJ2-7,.,ASSLNGYEQY
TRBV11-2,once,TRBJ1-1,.,ASSLPRMNTEAF
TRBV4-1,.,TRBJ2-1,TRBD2,ASSPSIPRLAGGPSYNEQF
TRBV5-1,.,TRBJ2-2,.,ASSPNRAATGELF
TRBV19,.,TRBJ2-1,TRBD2,ASSIDPGLNYNEQF